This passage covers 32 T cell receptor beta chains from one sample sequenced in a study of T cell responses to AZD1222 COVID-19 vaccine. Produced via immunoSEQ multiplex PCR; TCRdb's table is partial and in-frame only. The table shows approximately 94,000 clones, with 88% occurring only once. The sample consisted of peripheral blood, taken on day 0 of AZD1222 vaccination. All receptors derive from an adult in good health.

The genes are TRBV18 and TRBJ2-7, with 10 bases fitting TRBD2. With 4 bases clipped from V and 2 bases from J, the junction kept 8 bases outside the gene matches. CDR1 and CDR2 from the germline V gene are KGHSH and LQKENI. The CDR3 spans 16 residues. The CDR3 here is CASSLRLLAGTYEQYF. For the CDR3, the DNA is TGTGCCAGCTCACTCAGACTACTAGCGGGGACCTACGAGCAGTACTTC. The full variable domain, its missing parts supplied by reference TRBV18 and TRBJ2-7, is NAGVMQNPRHLVRRRGQEARLRCSPMKGHSHVYWYRQLPEEGLKFMVYLQKENIIDESGMPKERFSAEFPKEGPSILRIQQVVRGDSAAYFCASSLRLLAGTYEQYFGPGTRLTVT.

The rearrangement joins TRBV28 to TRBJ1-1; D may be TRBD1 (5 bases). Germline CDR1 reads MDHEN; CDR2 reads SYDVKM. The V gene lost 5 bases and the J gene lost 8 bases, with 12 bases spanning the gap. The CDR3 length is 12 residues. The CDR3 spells CASSTSGGEAFF. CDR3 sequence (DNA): TGTGCCAGCAGTACCTCCGGGGGGGAAGCTTTCTTT.

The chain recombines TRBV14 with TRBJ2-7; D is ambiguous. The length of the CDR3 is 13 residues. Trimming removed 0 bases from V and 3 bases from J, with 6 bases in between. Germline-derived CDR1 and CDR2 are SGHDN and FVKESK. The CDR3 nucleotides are TGTGCCAGCAGCCAAGATCCGGGCTACGAGCAGTACTTC. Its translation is CASSQDPGYEQYF.

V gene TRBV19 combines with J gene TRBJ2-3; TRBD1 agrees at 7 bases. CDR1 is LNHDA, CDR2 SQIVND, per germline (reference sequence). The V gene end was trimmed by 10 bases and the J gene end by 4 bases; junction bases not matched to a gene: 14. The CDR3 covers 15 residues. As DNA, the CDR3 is TGTGCCACCAAACCAAAGGCAGGGGGAGCAGATACGCAGTATTTT. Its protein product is CATKPKAGGADTQYF.

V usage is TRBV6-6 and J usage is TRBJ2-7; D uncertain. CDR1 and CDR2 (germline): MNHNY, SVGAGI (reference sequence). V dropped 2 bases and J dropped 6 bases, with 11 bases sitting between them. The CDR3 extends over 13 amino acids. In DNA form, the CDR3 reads TGTGCCAGCAGTTACGGCGGAAATTCCGAGCAGTACTTC. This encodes CASSYGGNSEQYF.

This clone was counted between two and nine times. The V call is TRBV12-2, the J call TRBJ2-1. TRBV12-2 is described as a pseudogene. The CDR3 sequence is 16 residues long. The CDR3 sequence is CASRFAPGPANNEQFF. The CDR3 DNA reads TGTGCAAGTCGCTTCGCCCCGGGGCCAGCCAACAATGAGCAGTTCTTC.

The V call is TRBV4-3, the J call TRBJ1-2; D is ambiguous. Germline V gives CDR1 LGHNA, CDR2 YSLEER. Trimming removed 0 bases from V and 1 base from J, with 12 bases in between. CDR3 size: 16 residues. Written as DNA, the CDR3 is TGCGCCAGCAGCCAAGACGGGCAGGCGAATAACTATGGCTACACCTTC. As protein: CASSQDGQANNYGYTF.

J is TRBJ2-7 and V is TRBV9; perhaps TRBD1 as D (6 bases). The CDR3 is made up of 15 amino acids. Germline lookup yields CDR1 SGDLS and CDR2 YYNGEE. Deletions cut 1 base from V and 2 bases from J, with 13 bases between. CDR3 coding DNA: TGTGCCAGCAGCGTACGGCCAGGGGCTCCCTACGAGCAGTACTTC. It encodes CASSVRPGAPYEQYF.

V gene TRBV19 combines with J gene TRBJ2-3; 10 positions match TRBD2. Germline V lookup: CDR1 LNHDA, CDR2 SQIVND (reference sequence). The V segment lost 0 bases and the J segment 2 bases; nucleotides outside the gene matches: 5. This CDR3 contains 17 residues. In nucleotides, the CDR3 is TGTGCCAGTAGTATAGATCGGACTAGCGGACCCACAGATACGCAGTATTTT. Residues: CASSIDRTSGPTDTQYF.

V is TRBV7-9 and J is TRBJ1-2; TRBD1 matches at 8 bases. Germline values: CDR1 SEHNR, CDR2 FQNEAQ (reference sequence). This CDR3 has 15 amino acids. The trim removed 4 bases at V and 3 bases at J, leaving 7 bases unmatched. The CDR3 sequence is CASSSSTGEHYGYTF. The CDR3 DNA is TGTGCCAGCAGCTCGTCGACAGGGGAACACTATGGCTACACCTTC.

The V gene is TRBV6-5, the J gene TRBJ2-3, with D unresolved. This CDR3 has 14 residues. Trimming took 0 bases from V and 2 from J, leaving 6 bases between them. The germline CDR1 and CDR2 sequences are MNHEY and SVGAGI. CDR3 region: CASSYSPLTDTQYF. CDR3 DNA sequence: TGTGCCAGCAGTTACTCTCCCCTCACAGATACGCAGTATTTT.

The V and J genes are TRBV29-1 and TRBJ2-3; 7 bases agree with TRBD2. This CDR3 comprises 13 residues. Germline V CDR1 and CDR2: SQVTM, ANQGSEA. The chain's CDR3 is CGAASGGTDTQYF. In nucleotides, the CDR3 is TGCGGAGCCGCTAGCGGTGGCACAGATACGCAGTATTTT.

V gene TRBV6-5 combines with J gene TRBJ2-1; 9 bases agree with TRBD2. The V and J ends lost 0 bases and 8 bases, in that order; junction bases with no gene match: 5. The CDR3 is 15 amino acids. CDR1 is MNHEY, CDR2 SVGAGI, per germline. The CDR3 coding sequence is TGTGCCAGCAGTTACTCGAGGGCGGGAGGGTATGAGCAGTTCTTC. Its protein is CASSYSRAGGYEQFF.

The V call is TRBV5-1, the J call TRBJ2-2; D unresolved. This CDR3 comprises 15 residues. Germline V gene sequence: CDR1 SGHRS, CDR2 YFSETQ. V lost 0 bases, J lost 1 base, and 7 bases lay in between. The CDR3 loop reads CASSLDGVNTGELFF. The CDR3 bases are TGCGCCAGCAGCTTGGATGGGGTGAACACCGGGGAGCTGTTTTTT.

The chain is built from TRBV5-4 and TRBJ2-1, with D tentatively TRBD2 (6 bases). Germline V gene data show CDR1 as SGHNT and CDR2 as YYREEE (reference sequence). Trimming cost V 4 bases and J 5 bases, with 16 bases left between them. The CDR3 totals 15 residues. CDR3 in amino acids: CASSAEGLFHNEQFF. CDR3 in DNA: TGTGCCAGCAGCGCGGAGGGGTTATTCCACAATGAGCAGTTCTTC.

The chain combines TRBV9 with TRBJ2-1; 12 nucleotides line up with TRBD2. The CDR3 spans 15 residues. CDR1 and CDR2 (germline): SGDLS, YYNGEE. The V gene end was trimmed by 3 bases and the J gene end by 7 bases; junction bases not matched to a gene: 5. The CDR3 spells CASSASGRAQNEQFF. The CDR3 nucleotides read TGTGCCAGCAGCGCTAGCGGGAGGGCCCAAAATGAGCAGTTCTTC.

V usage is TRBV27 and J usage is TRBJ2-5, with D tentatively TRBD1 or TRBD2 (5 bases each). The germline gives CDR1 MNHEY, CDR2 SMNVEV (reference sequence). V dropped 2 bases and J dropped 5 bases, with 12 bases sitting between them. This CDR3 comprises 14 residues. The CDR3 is CASSLERWGETQYF. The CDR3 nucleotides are TGTGCCAGCAGTTTAGAGCGGTGGGGGGAGACCCAGTACTTC.

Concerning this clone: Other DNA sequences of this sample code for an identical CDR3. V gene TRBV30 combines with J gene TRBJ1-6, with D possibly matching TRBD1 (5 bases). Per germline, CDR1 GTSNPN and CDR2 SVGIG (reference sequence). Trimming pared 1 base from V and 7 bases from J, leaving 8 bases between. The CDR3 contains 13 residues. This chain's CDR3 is CAWSGRGNSPLHF. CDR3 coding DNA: TGTGCCTGGAGTGGTCGGGGGAATTCACCCCTCCACTTT.

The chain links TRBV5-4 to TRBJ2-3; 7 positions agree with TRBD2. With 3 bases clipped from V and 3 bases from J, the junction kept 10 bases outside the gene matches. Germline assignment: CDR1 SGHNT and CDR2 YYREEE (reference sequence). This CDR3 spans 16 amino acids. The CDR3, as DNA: TGTGCCAGCAGCTCCGGGGGGAGGGATAGAACAGATACGCAGTATTTT. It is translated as CASSSGGRDRTDTQYF.

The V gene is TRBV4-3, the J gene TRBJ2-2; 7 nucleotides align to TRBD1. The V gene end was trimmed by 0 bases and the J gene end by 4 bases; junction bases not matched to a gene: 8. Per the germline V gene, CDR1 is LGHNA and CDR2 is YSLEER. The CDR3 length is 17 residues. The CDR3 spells CASSQDAAGGTTGELFF. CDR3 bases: TGCGCCAGCAGCCAAGATGCGGCAGGGGGAACCACCGGGGAGCTGTTTTTT.

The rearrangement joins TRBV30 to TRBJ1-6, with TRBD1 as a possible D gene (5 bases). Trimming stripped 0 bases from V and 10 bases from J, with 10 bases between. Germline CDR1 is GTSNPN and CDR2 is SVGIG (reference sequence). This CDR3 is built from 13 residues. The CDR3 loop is CAWSVGGNSPLHF. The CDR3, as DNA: TGTGCCTGGAGTGTCGGGGGGAACTCACCCCTCCACTTT.

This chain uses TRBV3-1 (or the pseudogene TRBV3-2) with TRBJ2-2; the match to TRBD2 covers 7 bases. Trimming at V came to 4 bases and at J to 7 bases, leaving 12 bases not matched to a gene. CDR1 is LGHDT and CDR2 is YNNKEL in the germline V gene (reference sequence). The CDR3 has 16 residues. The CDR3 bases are TGTGCCAGCAGCCCCCCCCAGGCTAGCGGCAACGGGGAGCTGTTTTTT. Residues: CASSPPQASGNGELFF.

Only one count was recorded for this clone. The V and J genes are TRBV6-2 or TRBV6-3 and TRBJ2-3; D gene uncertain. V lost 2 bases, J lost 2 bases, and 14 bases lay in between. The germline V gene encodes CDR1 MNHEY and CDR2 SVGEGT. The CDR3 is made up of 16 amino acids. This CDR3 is CASSYKARSATDTQYF. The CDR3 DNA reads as TGTGCCAGCAGTTACAAAGCGAGATCTGCCACAGATACGCAGTATTTT.

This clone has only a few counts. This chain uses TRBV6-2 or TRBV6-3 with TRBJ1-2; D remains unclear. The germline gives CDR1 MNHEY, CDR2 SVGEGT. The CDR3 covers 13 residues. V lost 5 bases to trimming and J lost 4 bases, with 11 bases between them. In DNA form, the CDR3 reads TGTGCCAGCAGTATGGGCGGCACCTATGGCTACACCTTC. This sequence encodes CASSMGGTYGYTF.

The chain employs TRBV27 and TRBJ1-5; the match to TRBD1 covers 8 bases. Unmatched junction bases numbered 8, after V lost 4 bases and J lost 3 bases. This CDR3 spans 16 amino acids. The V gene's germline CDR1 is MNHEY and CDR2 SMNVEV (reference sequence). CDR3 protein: CASSSGQGAFNQPQHF. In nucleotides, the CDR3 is TGTGCCAGCAGTTCCGGACAGGGTGCCTTCAATCAGCCCCAGCATTTT.

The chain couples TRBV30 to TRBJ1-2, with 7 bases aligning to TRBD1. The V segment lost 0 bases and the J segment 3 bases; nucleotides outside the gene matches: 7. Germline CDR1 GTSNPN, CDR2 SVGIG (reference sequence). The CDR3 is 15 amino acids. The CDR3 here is CAWSVRQGLDYGYTF. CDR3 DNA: TGTGCCTGGAGTGTGAGACAGGGTCTGGACTATGGCTACACCTTC.

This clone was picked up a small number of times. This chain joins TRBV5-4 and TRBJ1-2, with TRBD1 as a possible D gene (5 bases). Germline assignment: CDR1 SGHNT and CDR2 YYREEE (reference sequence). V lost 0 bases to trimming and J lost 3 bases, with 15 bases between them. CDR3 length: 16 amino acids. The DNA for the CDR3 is TGTGCCAGCAGCTTGGCCGAGGGGTGGGGTGACTATGGCTACACCTTC. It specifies CASSLAEGWGDYGYTF.

The chain's CDR3 is CASSLQGQGYRYTF. CDR3 coding DNA: TGTGCCAGCAGCTTACAGGGACAGGGATACCGATACACCTTC. The genes are TRBV7-2 and TRBJ1-2; 9 positions agree with TRBD1. V gave up 2 bases and J gave up 11 bases; unmatched junction bases: 9. The CDR3 extends over 14 amino acids. CDR1 SGHTA and CDR2 FQGNSA come from the germline V gene.

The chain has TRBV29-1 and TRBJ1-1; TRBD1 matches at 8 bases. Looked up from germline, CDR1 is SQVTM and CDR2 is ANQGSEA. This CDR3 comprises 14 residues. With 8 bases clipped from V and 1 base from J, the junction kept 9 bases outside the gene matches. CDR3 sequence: CSTSVGQGNTEAFF. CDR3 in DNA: TGCAGCACCTCCGTTGGACAGGGGAACACTGAAGCTTTCTTT.

The CDR3 reads CASSLSGGRGKLFF. CDR3 coding DNA: TGTGCCAGCAGCTTGTCGGGGGGCCGTGGAAAACTGTTTTTT. The chain combines TRBV7-2 with TRBJ1-4; D may be TRBD1 (6 bases). The CDR3 covers 14 residues. V lost 3 bases and J 10 bases, leaving 15 bases between the germline ends. Germline lookup yields CDR1 SGHTA and CDR2 FQGNSA.

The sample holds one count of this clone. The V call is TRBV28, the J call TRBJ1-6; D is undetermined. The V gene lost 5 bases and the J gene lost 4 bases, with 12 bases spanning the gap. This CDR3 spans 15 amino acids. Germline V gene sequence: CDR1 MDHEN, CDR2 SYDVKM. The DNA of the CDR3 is TGTGCCAGCAGTACCCCTTCGGGGTATAATTCACCCCTCCACTTT. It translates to CASSTPSGYNSPLHF.

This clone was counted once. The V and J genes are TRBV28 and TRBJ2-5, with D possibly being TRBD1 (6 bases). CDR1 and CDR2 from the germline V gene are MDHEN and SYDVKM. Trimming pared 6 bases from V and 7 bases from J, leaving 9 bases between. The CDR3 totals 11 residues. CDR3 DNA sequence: TGTGCCAGCAGCCTGACAGGGACCCAGTACTTC. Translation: CASSLTGTQYF.